This T cell receptor beta chain is drawn from a study of T cell responses to AZD1222 COVID-19 vaccine. Germline V lookup: CDR1 MGHRA, CDR2 YSYEKL. The CDR3 is 14 residues long. The V end was cut by 5 bases, the J end by 5 bases, with 15 bases between. As for this clone: What it binds is unknown.

Study-wide results and caveats: Clonal diversity was possibly underestimated; the donors were predominantly white British and more often female. Unmutated variant regions are reportedly targeted by nearly half of spike-specific TCRs. Along spike, vaccine-associated CD4 TCRs were found throughout, with dominance at 160-218 and 743-854. The repertoires were collected only after the peak T cell response.

TCRdb keeps only in-frame clones here, not all; method: immunoSEQ multiplex PCR. The top ten hold 1% to 1.3% of the sample, which has tens of thousands of clones, 80% to 90% seen once. The origin of this receptor is an adult who received the AZD1222 COVID-19 vaccine. The J gene is TRBJ2-5, the V gene TRBV4-1; D may correspond to TRBD1 or TRBD2 (6 bases each). The sequencing here drew on peripheral blood, taken 28 days after the second AZD1222 dose. CDR3 nucleotides: TGCGCCAGCAGCTCCCTGGGGGGCGGGGAGACCCAGTACTTC. Translated, it gives CASSSLGGGETQYF.